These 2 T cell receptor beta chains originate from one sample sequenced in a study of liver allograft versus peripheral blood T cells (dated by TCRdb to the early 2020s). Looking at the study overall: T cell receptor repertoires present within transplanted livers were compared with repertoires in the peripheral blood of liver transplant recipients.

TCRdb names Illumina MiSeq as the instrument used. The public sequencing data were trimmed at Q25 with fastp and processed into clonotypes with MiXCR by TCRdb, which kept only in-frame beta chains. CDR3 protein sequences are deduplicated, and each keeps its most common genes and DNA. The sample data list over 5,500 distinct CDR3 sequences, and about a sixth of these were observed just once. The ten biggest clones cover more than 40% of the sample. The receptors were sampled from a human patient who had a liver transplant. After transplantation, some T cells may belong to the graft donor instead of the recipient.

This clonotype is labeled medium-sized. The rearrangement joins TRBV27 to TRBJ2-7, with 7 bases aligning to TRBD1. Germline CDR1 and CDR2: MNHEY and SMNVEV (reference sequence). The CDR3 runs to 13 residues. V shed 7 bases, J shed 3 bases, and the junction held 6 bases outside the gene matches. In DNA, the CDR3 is TGTGCCAGCACCAAGGGACAGCGCTACGAGCAGTACTTC. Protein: CASTKGQRYEQYF.

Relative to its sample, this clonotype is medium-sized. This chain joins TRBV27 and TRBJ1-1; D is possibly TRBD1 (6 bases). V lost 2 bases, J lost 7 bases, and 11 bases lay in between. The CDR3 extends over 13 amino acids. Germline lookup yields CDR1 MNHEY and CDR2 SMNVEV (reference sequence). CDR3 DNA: TGTGCCAGCAGTTTACAGGGGCCGGGTGAAGCTTTCTTT. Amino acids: CASSLQGPGEAFF.